The T cell receptor beta chain described here comes from a study of cytomegalovirus exposure and HLA in healthy donors. General study points: Earlier results showed most TCR beta V segments being productive about 87% or about 30% of the time.

The PCR contained 60 Vbeta and 13 Jbeta primers. Sequenced by immunoSEQ multiplex PCR; TCRdb stores in-frame clones only, minus some. The sample has around 200,000 clones, roughly four fifths seen once. With 0 bases removed from V and 3 bases from J, the gap between germline ends came to 14 bases. The germline gives CDR1 SGHRS, CDR2 YFSETQ. This CDR3 region has 16 residues. Remarks on this clone: Its antigen remains unknown.

This chain uses TRBV5-1 with TRBJ2-3; D may be TRBD1 (6 bases). Sequences were obtained from PBMCs. This TCR came from a woman between 25 and 40 years old in good health and CMV-seropositive. CDR3 protein: CASSLVGGVGTDTQYF. The DNA of the CDR3 is TGCGCCAGCAGCTTGGTAGGGGGAGTGGGGACAGATACGCAGTATTTT.